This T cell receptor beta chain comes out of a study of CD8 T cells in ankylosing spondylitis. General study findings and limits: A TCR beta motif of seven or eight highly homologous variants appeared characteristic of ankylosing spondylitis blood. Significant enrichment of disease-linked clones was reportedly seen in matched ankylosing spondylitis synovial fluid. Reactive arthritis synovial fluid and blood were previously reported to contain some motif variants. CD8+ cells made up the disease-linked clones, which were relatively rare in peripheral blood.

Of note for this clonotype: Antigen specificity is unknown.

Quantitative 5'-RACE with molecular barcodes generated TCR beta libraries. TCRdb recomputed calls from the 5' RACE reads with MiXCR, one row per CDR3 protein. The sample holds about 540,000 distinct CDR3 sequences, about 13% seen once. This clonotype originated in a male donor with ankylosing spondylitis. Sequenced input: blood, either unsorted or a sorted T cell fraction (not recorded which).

The CDR3 DNA reads TGTGCCAGCAGCCAACTTCGCGGACAGAGCTCTGGAAACACCATATATTTT. It yields the protein CASSQLRGQSSGNTIYF. The chain carries TRBV4-2 and TRBJ1-3; the D gene is possibly TRBD1 (6 bases). V was shortened by 2 bases and J by 0 bases, with 14 bases between the two germline ends. CDR3 length: 17 amino acids. CDR1 is LGHNA and CDR2 is YNFKEQ in the germline V gene.